The 23 T cell receptor beta chains below all came from one sample that was sequenced in a study of neurological immune-mediated disorders. TCRdb re-analysed the 5' RACE reads in MiXCR, keeping a single row per CDR3 protein. The sample has some 60,000 distinct CDR3 sequences, about 10% seen once; the top ten hold about 6.3%. Specified time point: longitudinal time-point 1 (baseline). The sample taken for sequencing was PBMCs. The receptors were sampled from a male donor with HTLV-1-associated myelopathy (HAM/TSP).

This clonotype was counted ten times or more. The J gene is TRBJ2-3, the V gene TRBV18; D ambiguous. Germline V CDR1 and CDR2: KGHSH, LQKENI. V lost 0 bases and J 2 bases, leaving 9 bases between the germline ends. The CDR3 length is 15 residues. CDR3 sequence reads: CASSPPGPNTDTQYF. The CDR3 DNA reads TGTGCCAGCTCACCACCGGGCCCAAACACAGATACGCAGTATTTT. Using reference TRBV18 and TRBJ2-3 for the parts outside the CDR3, the full variable domain is NAGVMQNPRHLVRRRGQEARLRCSPMKGHSHVYWYRQLPEEGLKFMVYLQKENIIDESGMPKERFSAEFPKEGPSILRIQQVVRGDSAAYFCASSPPGPNTDTQYFGPGTRLTVL.

The chain carries TRBV21-1 and TRBJ1-2; the table names TRBD1, a call not compared with the DNA. TRBV21-1 is annotated as a pseudogene. The length of the CDR3 is 17 residues. In nucleotides, the CDR3 is TGTGCCAGCAGCTGGAATCGGGACAGTCGAGCTAACTATGGCTACACCTTC. Protein product: CASSWNRDSRANYGYTF.

This clonotype was picked up many times. The V call is TRBV28, the J call TRBJ2-5; tentatively, D is TRBD1 or TRBD2 (6 bases each). CDR1 and CDR2 from the germline V gene are MDHEN and SYDVKM. The CDR3 loop spans 16 amino acids. V was trimmed by 4 bases and J by 3 bases, leaving 18 bases between them. CDR3 amino acids: CASSSVVGGGEETQYF. CDR3 coding DNA: TGTGCCAGCAGTTCCGTCGTAGGGGGAGGCGAAGAGACCCAGTACTTC.

The CDR3, as DNA: TGCGCCAGCAGCCAGGGACAGGGGAAGGAAGCTTTCTTT. Its protein product is CASSQGQGKEAFF. The V and J genes are TRBV5-1 and TRBJ1-1, with 10 bases fitting TRBD1. The germline gives CDR1 SGHRS, CDR2 YFSETQ. The ends lost 4 bases at V and 8 bases at J; junction bases unmatched: 5. The CDR3 is made up of 13 amino acids.

This clonotype was found many times. This CDR3 is CSARTHRGNPYEQYF. The CDR3 nucleotides are TGCAGTGCTAGGACCCACAGGGGGAACCCCTACGAGCAGTACTTC. The V and J genes are TRBV20-1 and TRBJ2-7; 8 nucleotides align to TRBD1. CDR3 size: 15 residues. Germline values: CDR1 DFQATT, CDR2 SNEGSKA (reference sequence). Trimming cost V 3 bases and J 2 bases; bases outside gene matches: 9.

This clonotype was found many times. This chain joins TRBV12-3 or TRBV12-4 and TRBJ1-2; D is ambiguous. CDR3 length equals 15 residues. V lost 3 bases, J lost 5 bases, and 16 bases lay in between. CDR3: CASSLRRTEVYGYTF. For the CDR3, the DNA is TGTGCCAGCAGTTTGCGTCGAACAGAAGTATATGGCTACACCTTC.

This clonotype was observed at least ten times. The chain recombines TRBV5-1 with TRBJ2-5, with D uncertain. The CDR3 runs 13 residues. The germline V gene encodes CDR1 SGHRS and CDR2 YFSETQ. V shed 1 base and J shed 4 bases, with 8 bases lying between them. The DNA for the CDR3 is TGCGCCAGCAGCTTGCGGGTTAGAGAGACCCAGTACTTC. It codes for CASSLRVRETQYF.

A note on this clonotype: A much larger clone differs by one base, so this may be a read error. CDR3 coding DNA: TGCAGCGTTGGGGAGACTAGCAGTTCCGAGCAGTACTTC. This gives the protein CSVGETSSSEQYF. The rearrangement joins TRBV29-1 to TRBJ2-7, with 7 nucleotides matching TRBD2. CDR1 is SQVTM, CDR2 ANQGSEA, per germline. CDR3 length: 13 amino acids. V shed 4 bases, J shed 6 bases, and the junction held 9 bases outside the gene matches.

With regard to this clonotype: Given a much more abundant clone one base away, this may be a read error. This chain links TRBV7-2 with TRBJ1-5; D uncertain. The CDR3 covers 13 residues. Germline CDR1 SGHTA, CDR2 FQGNSA. The CDR3, as DNA: TGTGCCAGCAGCTTACGGCGAAATCAGCCCCAGAATTTT. The encoded protein is CASSLRRNQPQNF.

V is TRBV14 and J is TRBJ2-5; D ambiguous. The CDR3 extends over 14 amino acids. V shed 3 bases and J shed 5 bases, with 13 bases lying between them. CDR1 is SGHDN and CDR2 is FVKESK in the germline V gene. CDR3 loop: CASSQVLVGETQYF. CDR3 coding DNA: TGTGCCAGCAGCCAGGTGCTAGTTGGTGAGACCCAGTACTTC. The full variable domain, in which reference TRBV14 and TRBJ2-5 provide the parts outside the CDR3, is EAGVTQFPSHSVIEKGQTVTLRCDPISGHDNLYWYRRVMGKEIKFLLHFVKESKQDESGMPNNRFLAERTGGTYSTLKVQPAELEDSGVYFCASSQVLVGETQYFGPGTRLLVL.

This clonotype has a count of ten or more. V usage is TRBV5-5 and J usage is TRBJ1-1; no firm D call. The CDR3 runs to 14 residues. Germline V gene data show CDR1 as SGHKS and CDR2 as YYEKEE (reference sequence). Trimming removed 4 bases from V and 1 base from J, with 11 bases in between. CDR3 amino acids: CASSPGLGNTEAFF. In DNA form, the CDR3 reads TGTGCCAGCAGCCCCGGACTGGGGAACACTGAAGCTTTCTTT.

This clonotype was seen at least ten times. The rearrangement links TRBV28 to TRBJ2-1, with D unresolved. This CDR3 has 14 amino acids. The germline V gene has CDR1 MDHEN and CDR2 SYDVKM. The V gene lost 1 base and the J gene lost 9 bases, with 13 bases spanning the gap. The CDR3 here is CASSLSTTGTEQFF. Written as DNA, the CDR3 is TGTGCCAGCAGTTTATCCACCACGGGTACTGAGCAGTTCTTC.

This clonotype was seen repeatedly, ten times or more. The chain has TRBV5-1 and TRBJ2-2, with D perhaps matching TRBD1 (5 bases). Germline CDR1 is SGHRS and CDR2 is YFSETQ. Trimming stripped 4 bases from V and 6 bases from J, with 13 bases between. This CDR3 is 14 amino acids long. The CDR3 sequence: CASSLLEGAGELFF. DNA for the CDR3: TGCGCCAGCAGCCTACTCGAAGGGGCCGGGGAGCTGTTTTTT.

This clonotype was seen ten or more times. The V gene is TRBV5-6, the J gene TRBJ1-4; D is unresolved. V was clipped by 0 bases and J by 4 bases, with 10 bases between them. The V gene's germline CDR1 is SGHDT and CDR2 YYEEEE. The CDR3 is made up of 15 amino acids. This chain's CDR3 is CASSLVVEVNEKLFF. CDR3 bases: TGTGCCAGCAGCTTGGTCGTGGAGGTTAATGAAAAACTGTTTTTT.

This clonotype appeared many times. V usage is TRBV5-1 and J usage is TRBJ1-6; no definite D call. The germline CDR1 and CDR2 sequences are SGHRS and YFSETQ. CDR3 size: 14 residues. V lost 3 bases and J 5 bases, leaving 9 bases between the germline ends. DNA for the CDR3: TGCGCCAGCAGCTGGGAGGATAATAATTCACCCCTCCACTTT. This gives the protein CASSWEDNNSPLHF.

In its sample, this clonotype was seen many times. The V gene is TRBV5-1, the J gene TRBJ2-3; tentative D call: TRBD1 (5 bases). V was clipped by 0 bases and J by 1 base, with 9 bases between them. Germline V CDR1 and CDR2: SGHRS, YFSETQ. The CDR3 runs to 15 residues. CDR3 coding DNA: TGCGCCAGCAGCTTGGAGGGGTTTCGCACAGATACGCAGTATTTT. This gives the protein CASSLEGFRTDTQYF.

At least ten counts were recorded for this clonotype. V usage is TRBV7-2 and J usage is TRBJ2-5, with unresolved D. Germline CDR1 reads SGHTA; CDR2 reads FQGNSA. V was trimmed by 1 base and J by 1 base, leaving 7 bases between them. This CDR3 is 14 amino acids long. The CDR3: CASSLVISQETQYF. The CDR3 DNA follows: TGTGCCAGCAGCTTAGTTATATCCCAAGAGACCCAGTACTTC.

This clonotype has ten or more counts. The rearrangement joins TRBV7-3 to TRBJ2-3, with TRBD2 matching 12 bases. The V gene's germline CDR1 is SGHTA and CDR2 FQGTGA. With 4 bases clipped from V and 1 base from J, the junction kept 3 bases outside the gene matches. This CDR3 comprises 16 residues. The CDR3 sequence: CASSSWTSGGTDTQYF. The CDR3 DNA reads as TGTGCCAGCAGCTCCTGGACTAGCGGGGGCACAGATACGCAGTATTTT.

This clonotype has at least ten counts. The chain links TRBV9 to TRBJ1-4, with TRBD1 as a possible D gene (6 bases). Trimming took off 9 bases at V and 8 bases at J, with 23 bases between the two ends. The CDR3 has 15 amino acids. CDR1 SGDLS and CDR2 YYNGEE come from the germline V gene. The CDR3 DNA reads as TGTGCCATCGTCCCGGGACACAGGGATTGGGAAAAACTGTTTTTT. The encoded protein is CAIVPGHRDWEKLFF.

About this clonotype: Just one base apart from a much larger clone, this may be a read error. This rearrangement joins TRBV18 to TRBJ2-5, with 7 positions matching TRBD2. Germline V gene sequence: CDR1 KGHSH, CDR2 LQKENI. This CDR3 is 14 amino acids long. V lost 10 bases, J lost 5 bases, and 13 bases stayed unmatched. CDR3 amino acids: CAISEAREGETQYF. For the CDR3, the DNA is TGTGCCATCTCCGAAGCCAGGGAGGGTGAGACCCAGTACTTC.

The table lists this clonotype with many counts. J is TRBJ2-6 and V is TRBV29-1, with D possibly matching TRBD2 (6 bases). Germline CDR1 SQVTM, CDR2 ANQGSEA. The CDR3 extends over 13 amino acids. V lost 4 bases to trimming and J lost 2 bases, with 6 bases between them. The CDR3 bases are TGCAGCGTTGGGGGGGCTGGGGCCAACGTCCTGACTTTC. It translates to CSVGGAGANVLTF.

Ten or more counts support this clonotype. The chain is built from TRBV29-1 and TRBJ1-5, with D perhaps matching TRBD1 (6 bases). There are 12 residues in the CDR3. Germline V gives CDR1 SQVTM, CDR2 ANQGSEA. Trimming cost V 4 bases and J 5 bases, with 9 bases left between them. CDR3 sequence (DNA): TGCAGCGTTGGGGCAGGGGATCAGCCCCAGCATTTT. Amino acid sequence: CSVGAGDQPQHF.

This clonotype was found a few times. The chain employs TRBV5-1 and TRBJ2-3, with 12 bases identical to TRBD2. The CDR3 loop spans 16 amino acids. V gave up 4 bases and J gave up 2 bases; unmatched junction bases: 5. Germline loops: CDR1 SGHRS, CDR2 YFSETQ. The DNA for the CDR3 is TGCGCCAGCAGCCCCGGACTAGCGGGGAACACAGATACGCAGTATTTT. Amino acids: CASSPGLAGNTDTQYF.